The TCR beta chain described here comes from a study of OX40 agonist ivuxolimab in advanced cancers. Study-wide background: Every 2 weeks, patients received ivuxolimab intravenously, dosed at 0.01 to 10 mg/kg. The diagnoses of dose-escalation patients were hepatocellular carcinoma, melanoma, renal cell or head and neck cancer. Study conclusions and caveats: Clones of CD4+ and CD8+ blood T cells grew by week 6 at doses of 0.1 to 3.0 mg/kg.

The V end was cut by 2 bases, the J end by 1 base, with 11 bases between. This CDR3 contains 15 residues. Germline-derived CDR1 and CDR2 are MNHNS and SASEGT. Data came from immunoSEQ multiplex PCR; TCRdb stores just in-frame clones and leaves some out. This table holds some 140,000 clones, approximately 94% found once. As regards this clone: The antigen is not known.

The starting material was CD4+ or CD8+ T cells sorted from blood, obtained in a trial of the OX40 agonist ivuxolimab. This rearrangement joins TRBV6-1 to TRBJ1-1; D uncertain. The receptor's source is an adult with an advanced solid tumor such as melanoma, head and neck, liver or kidney cancer. CDR3 sequence (DNA): TGTGCCAGCAGTGAATATGGACGGGAGAACACTGAAGCTTTCTTT. It specifies CASSEYGRENTEAFF.